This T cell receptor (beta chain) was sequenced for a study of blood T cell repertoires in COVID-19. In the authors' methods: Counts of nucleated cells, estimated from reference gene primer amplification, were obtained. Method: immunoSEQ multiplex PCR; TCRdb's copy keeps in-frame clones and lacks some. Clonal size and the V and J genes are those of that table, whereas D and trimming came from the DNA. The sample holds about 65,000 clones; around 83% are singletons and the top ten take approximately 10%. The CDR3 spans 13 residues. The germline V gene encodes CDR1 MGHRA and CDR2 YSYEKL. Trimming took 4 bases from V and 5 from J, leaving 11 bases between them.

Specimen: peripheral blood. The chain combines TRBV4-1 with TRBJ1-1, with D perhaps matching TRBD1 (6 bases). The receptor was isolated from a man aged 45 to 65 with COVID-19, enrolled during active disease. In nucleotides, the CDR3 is TGCGCCAGCAGCCCACAGGGTTGGACTGAAGCTTTCTTT. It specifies CASSPQGWTEAFF.